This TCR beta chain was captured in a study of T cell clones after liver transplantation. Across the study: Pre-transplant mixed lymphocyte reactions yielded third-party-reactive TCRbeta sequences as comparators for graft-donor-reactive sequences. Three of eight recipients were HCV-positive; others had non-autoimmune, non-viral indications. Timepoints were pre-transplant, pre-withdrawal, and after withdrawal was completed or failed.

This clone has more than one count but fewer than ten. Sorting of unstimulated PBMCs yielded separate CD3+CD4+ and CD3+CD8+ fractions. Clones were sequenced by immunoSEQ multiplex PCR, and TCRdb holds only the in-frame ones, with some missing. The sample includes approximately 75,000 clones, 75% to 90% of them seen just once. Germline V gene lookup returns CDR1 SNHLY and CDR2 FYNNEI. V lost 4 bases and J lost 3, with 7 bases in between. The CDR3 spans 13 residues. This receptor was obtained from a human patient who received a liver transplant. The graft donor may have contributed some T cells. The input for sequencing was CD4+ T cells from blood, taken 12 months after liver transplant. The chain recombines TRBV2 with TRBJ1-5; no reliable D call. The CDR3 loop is CASSGEFNQPQHF. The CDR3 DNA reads TGTGCCAGCAGTGGGGAGTTCAATCAGCCCCAGCATTTT.